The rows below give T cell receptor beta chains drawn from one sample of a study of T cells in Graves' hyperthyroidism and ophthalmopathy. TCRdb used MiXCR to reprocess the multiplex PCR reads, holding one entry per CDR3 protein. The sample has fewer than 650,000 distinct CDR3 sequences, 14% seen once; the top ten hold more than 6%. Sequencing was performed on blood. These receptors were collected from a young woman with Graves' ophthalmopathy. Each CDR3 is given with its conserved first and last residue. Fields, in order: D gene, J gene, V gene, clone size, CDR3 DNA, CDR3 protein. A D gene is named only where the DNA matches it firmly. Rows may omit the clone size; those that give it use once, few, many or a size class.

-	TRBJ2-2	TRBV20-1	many	TGCAGTGCTAGAGTAGGGGCCCCCGGGGAGCTGTTTTTT	CSARVGAPGELFF
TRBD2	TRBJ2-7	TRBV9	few	TGTGCCAGCAGCGTAGAACCGGACACGGGGGGGGAGCAGTACTTC	CASSVEPDTGGEQYF
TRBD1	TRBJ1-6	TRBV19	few	TGTGCCAGTAGTATACCAGGGGGTGGTTCACCCCTCCACTTT	CASSIPGGGSPLHF
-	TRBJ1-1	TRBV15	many	TGTGCCACCAGCCGAAACTCGGACACTGAAGCTTTCTTT	CATSRNSDTEAFF
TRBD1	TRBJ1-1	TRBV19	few	TGTGCCAGTAGGACCGGGGACAGGGGGCTCGCTGAAGCTTTCTTT	CASRTGDRGLAEAFF
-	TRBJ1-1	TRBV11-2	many	TGTGCCAGCAGCTTAGAGACAGGTCCTGCTATTCTTGAAGCTTTCTTT	CASSLETGPAILEAFF
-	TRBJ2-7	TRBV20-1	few	TGCAGTGGAAGGGGGGGGGCGGACGGGAGTGGCTACGAGCAGTACTTC	CSGRGGADGSGYEQYF
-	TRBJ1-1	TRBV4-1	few	TGCGCCAGCAGCCAAGGACAGTTTGGTGAAGCTTTCTTT	CASSQGQFGEAFF
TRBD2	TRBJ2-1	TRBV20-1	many	TGCAGTGCTAGAGCGGCCGGGACTAGCGGGAGGGCCATGGGCAATGAGCAGTTCTTC	CSARAAGTSGRAMGNEQFF
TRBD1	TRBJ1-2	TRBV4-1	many	TGCGCCAGCAGCCAAGGGAAGGACAGGGCGAGCTATGGCTACACCTTC	CASSQGKDRASYGYTF
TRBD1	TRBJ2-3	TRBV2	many	TGTGCCAGCAGAACGACAGGGTACTCCACAGATACGCAGTATTTT	CASRTTGYSTDTQYF
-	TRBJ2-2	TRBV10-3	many	TGTGCCATCAGTAGGGCAGGTACCGACACCGGGGAGCTGTTTTTT	CAISRAGTDTGELFF
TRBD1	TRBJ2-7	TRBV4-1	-	TGCGCCAGCAGCCCCAACTCGGGACAGGCTTCCTACGAGCAGTACTTC	CASSPNSGQASYEQYF
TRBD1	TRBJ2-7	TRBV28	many	TGTGCCAGCAGTAGTACCGGGACAGGTTACTACGAGCAGTACTTC	CASSSTGTGYYEQYF
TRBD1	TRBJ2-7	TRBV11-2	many	TGTGCCAGCAGCTCCGGGGACAGGGTTGGGTGGTACGAGCAGTACTTC	CASSSGDRVGWYEQYF
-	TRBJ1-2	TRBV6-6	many	TGTGCCAGCAGTTACTCTAACAGGGACTATGGCTACACCTTC	CASSYSNRDYGYTF
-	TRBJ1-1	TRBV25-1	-	TGTGCCAGCAGAAAGGCAGGGGATTACACTGAAGCTTTCTTT	CASRKAGDYTEAFF
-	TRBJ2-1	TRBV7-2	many	TGTGCCAGCAGCTTTAAACCGATAAATGATGAGCAGTTCTTC	CASSFKPINDEQFF
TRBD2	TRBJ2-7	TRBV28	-	TGTGCCAGCAGTTTCAAGACCGGGACTAGCTTTAGGGAGCAGTACTTC	CASSFKTGTSFREQYF
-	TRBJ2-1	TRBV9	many	TGTGCCAGCAGCCCACGGTACGGGGACAATGAGCAGTTCTTC	CASSPRYGDNEQFF
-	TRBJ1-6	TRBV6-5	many	TGTGCCAGCAGTTACCGCTCAGGGGTGGATTCACCCCTCCACTTT	CASSYRSGVDSPLHF
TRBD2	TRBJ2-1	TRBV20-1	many	TGCAGTGCTAGGGACCTTCAGACTAGCGGGAGTTTGAATGAGCAGTTCTTC	CSARDLQTSGSLNEQFF
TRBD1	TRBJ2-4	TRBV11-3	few	TGTGCCAGCAGCTTATACGGGACAGGGAGTGGCATTCAGTACTTC	CASSLYGTGSGIQYF
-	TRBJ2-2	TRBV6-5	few	TGTGCCAGCAGTTACCAAGTGACAGAGGTCGGGGAGCTGTTTTTT	CASSYQVTEVGELFF
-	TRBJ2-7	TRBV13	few	TGTGCCAGCAGTCCATCTTGGGACGAGCAGTACTTC	CASSPSWDEQYF
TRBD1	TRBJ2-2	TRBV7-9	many	TGTGCCAGCAGCCCCCCAGGGACAGTCAATACCGGGGAGCTGTTTTTT	CASSPPGTVNTGELFF
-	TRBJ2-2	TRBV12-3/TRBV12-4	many	TGTGCCAGCAGCCGAACCCCGAGGGCGCTGGGGGTCCGGGAGCTGTTTTTT	CASSRTPRALGVRELFF
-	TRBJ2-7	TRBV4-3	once	TGCGCCAGCAGCCAAGACCCGGGACCCTACGAGCAGTACTTC	CASSQDPGPYEQYF
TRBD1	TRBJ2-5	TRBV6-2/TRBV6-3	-	TGTGCCAGCAGCGACCCCCGGGACAGGGGCCAAGAGACCCAGTACTTC	CASSDPRDRGQETQYF
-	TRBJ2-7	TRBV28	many	TGTGCCAGCAGTTTAGGGACTCAGACGGAGCAGTACTTC	CASSLGTQTEQYF
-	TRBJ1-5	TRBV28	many	TGTGCCTATCCCGAGACAAAGTACAATCAGCCCCAGCATTTT	CAYPETKYNQPQHF
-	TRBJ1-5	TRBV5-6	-	TGTGCCAGCAGCTTGGCCGAGAAACAGGGTGTGAATCAGCCCCAGCATTTT	CASSLAEKQGVNQPQHF
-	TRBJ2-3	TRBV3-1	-	TGTGCCAGCAGCCAAGGAGAGACCCGGGATACGCAGTATTTT	CASSQGETRDTQYF
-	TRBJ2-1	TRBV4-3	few	TGCGCCAGCAGCCAAGATTTAGGGGTGGATGAGCAGTTCTTC	CASSQDLGVDEQFF
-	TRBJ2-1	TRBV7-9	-	TGTGCCAGCAGCCATCCTGTGGGCATGGATGAGCAGTTCTTC	CASSHPVGMDEQFF
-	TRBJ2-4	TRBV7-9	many	TGTGCCAGCAGCGCAGGAACGGTGGTTGGAAACATTCAGTACTTC	CASSAGTVVGNIQYF
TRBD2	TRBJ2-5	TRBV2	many	TGTGCCAGCAGTCCGGGACTAGTACTTGAGACCCAGTACTTC	CASSPGLVLETQYF
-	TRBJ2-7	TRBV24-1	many	TGTGCCACCAGTCCCGGACGGACCTACGAGCAGTACTTC	CATSPGRTYEQYF
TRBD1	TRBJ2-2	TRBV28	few	TGTGCCAGCAGACCCTCCACCGGGACAGGAGACACCGGGGAGCTGTTTTTT	CASRPSTGTGDTGELFF
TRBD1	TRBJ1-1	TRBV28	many	TGTGCCAGCTGGGACAGGGGGCGGGCTTTCTTT	CASWDRGRAFF